The 25 T cell receptor beta chains presented below share a single source sample, sequenced in a study of response to subunit inactivated influenza vaccine. TCRdb independently ran MiXCR on the RT-PCR reads; one entry per CDR3 protein. The sample has about 310,000 distinct CDR3 sequences; around 20% are singletons. The specimen was PBMCs from blood, collected 21 months after vaccination. These receptors were taken from a man aged 50 to 69 who received an inactivated influenza vaccine.

V usage is TRBV4-1 and J usage is TRBJ2-7; possibly TRBD1 for D (6 bases). There are 18 residues in the CDR3. Germline CDR1 reads MGHRA; CDR2 reads YSYEKL. Trimming removed 4 bases at V and 0 bases at J, with 22 bases between. As DNA, the CDR3 is TGCGCCAGCAGCCCCGCAGGTATGCGGACAGCCTTCTCCTACGAGCAGTACTTC. This sequence encodes CASSPAGMRTAFSYEQYF.

This clonotype was counted only a few times. The V gene is TRBV20-1, the J gene TRBJ1-2; D unresolved. Germline V gene sequence: CDR1 DFQATT, CDR2 SNEGSKA (reference sequence). V dropped 1 base and J dropped 3 bases, with 15 bases sitting between them. The CDR3 is 15 residues long. In DNA form, the CDR3 reads TGCAGTGCTAGAGCCCCCGGGTTAGTTGACTATGGCTACACCTTC. Encoded protein: CSARAPGLVDYGYTF.

This clonotype was observed a handful of times. The chain links TRBV21-1 to TRBJ2-5; the D call in the table, TRBD1, was not verified against the DNA. TRBV21-1 is annotated as a pseudogene. This CDR3 spans 14 amino acids. The CDR3 reads CASSKYGTQETQYF. The CDR3 region has the DNA TGTGCCAGCAGCAAATACGGGACCCAAGAGACCCAGTACTTC.

This clonotype appeared many times. The V call is TRBV28, the J call TRBJ1-5, with 11 bases matching TRBD1. From germline, CDR1 is MDHEN and CDR2 SYDVKM. Losses at the gene ends were 0 bases for V and 6 bases for J; bases not matched to a gene: 16. The CDR3 has 20 amino acids. The CDR3 protein is CASSLWFGTGGSFGAQPQHF. The CDR3 nucleotides read TGTGCCAGCAGTTTATGGTTCGGGACAGGGGGATCCTTTGGGGCTCAGCCCCAGCATTTT. Full variable domain (missing parts from reference TRBV28 and TRBJ1-5): DVKVTQSSRYLVKRTGEKVFLECVQDMDHENMFWYRQDPGLGLRLIYFSYDVKMKEKGDIPEGYSVSREKKERFSLILESASTNQTSMYLCASSLWFGTGGSFGAQPQHFGDGTRLSIL.

The V call is TRBV20-1, the J call TRBJ1-5, with D perhaps matching TRBD1 (5 bases). Trimming removed 6 bases from V and 3 bases from J, with 21 bases in between. Looked up from germline, CDR1 is DFQATT and CDR2 is SNEGSKA (reference sequence). The CDR3 spans 16 residues. The CDR3: CSAHNGGGGNNQPQHF. CDR3 bases: TGCAGTGCCCACAACGGGGGGGGAGGCAACAATCAGCCCCAGCATTTT.

This clonotype showed up just a few times. The chain has TRBV5-1 and TRBJ1-4; D not certain. Germline CDR1 SGHRS, CDR2 YFSETQ. The CDR3 is 16 amino acids. Trimming shortened V by 4 bases and J by 0 bases, and 13 bases separated the two germline ends. Written as DNA, the CDR3 is TGCGCCAGCAGCCCCGCCTTGGGCTCAACTAATGAAAAACTGTTTTTT. Translation: CASSPALGSTNEKLFF. Complete variable domain (other parts from reference TRBV5-1 and TRBJ1-4): KAGVTQTPRYLIKTRGQQVTLSCSPISGHRSVSWYQQTPGQGLQFLFEYFSETQRNKGNFPGRFSGRQFSNSRSEMNVSTLELGDSALYLCASSPALGSTNEKLFFGSGTQLSVL.

This clonotype has ten or more counts. The chain is built from TRBV3-1 and TRBJ1-5; 8 nucleotides line up with TRBD1. Germline loops: CDR1 LGHDT, CDR2 YNNKEL (reference sequence). V lost 5 bases to trimming and J lost 4 bases; unmatched junction nucleotides: 4. This CDR3 has 14 amino acids. CDR3 sequence (DNA): TGTGCCAGCAGCGGCGGGACAGGAAATCAGCCCCAGCATTTT. It yields the protein CASSGGTGNQPQHF.

In this sample, this clonotype turned up a few times. The chain links TRBV20-1 to TRBJ1-2; possibly TRBD1 for D (5 bases). Trimming left V 7 bases short and J 0 bases short, with 12 bases between. CDR1 and CDR2 (germline): DFQATT, SNEGSKA (reference sequence). The CDR3 length is 13 residues. The CDR3 coding sequence is TGCAGTGTCCGGGGCACAGCTAACTATGGCTACACCTTC. Protein product: CSVRGTANYGYTF.

A few counts support this clonotype. The rearrangement links TRBV4-3 to TRBJ1-2; unclear D gene. Trimming removed 1 base at V and 6 bases at J, with 9 bases between. From germline, CDR1 is LGHNA and CDR2 YSLEER. The CDR3 is made up of 13 amino acids. CDR3 bases: TGCGCCAGCAGCCAAGTCTTCGGGGATGGCTACACCTTC. It translates to CASSQVFGDGYTF.

In this sample, this clonotype turned up many times. This chain connects TRBV20-1 to TRBJ2-5; TRBD1 or TRBD2 may be the D gene (5 bases each). V lost 4 bases and J 5 bases, leaving 17 bases between the germline ends. The CDR3 runs 14 residues. CDR1 and CDR2 (germline): DFQATT, SNEGSKA (reference sequence). The CDR3 loop is CSAIRRGQGETQYF. The CDR3 DNA reads as TGCAGTGCTATCCGACGGGGCCAGGGTGAGACCCAGTACTTC.

This clonotype was seen a handful of times. This sequence joins TRBV4-2 and TRBJ1-2; TRBD1 matches 11 bases. V was clipped by 0 bases and J by 7 bases; unmatched bases: 7. The CDR3 is 16 residues long. Germline V gene data show CDR1 as LGHNA and CDR2 as YNFKEQ. CDR3 nucleotides: TGTGCCAGCAGCCAAGATTTAGGACAGGGGGCTGGTGGCTACACCTTC. As protein: CASSQDLGQGAGGYTF.

This clonotype was seen a handful of times. The chain couples TRBV28 to TRBJ2-5, with D unresolved. The CDR3 has 16 residues. Germline CDR1 is MDHEN and CDR2 is SYDVKM. The V gene lost 7 bases and the J gene lost 3 bases, with 21 bases spanning the gap. In DNA form, the CDR3 reads TGTGCCAGCAAAGACCTCGAGGACGGTTGGGAAGAGACCCAGTACTTC. Its protein is CASKDLEDGWEETQYF.

Only a few counts were recorded for this clonotype. The chain couples TRBV20-1 to TRBJ2-1, with D possibly being TRBD1 or TRBD2 (5 bases each). Trimming removed 3 bases at V and 7 bases at J, with 7 bases between. Germline V gene data show CDR1 as DFQATT and CDR2 as SNEGSKA (reference sequence). CDR3 size: 11 residues. The CDR3 sequence is CSARRGNEQFF. The CDR3 nucleotides read TGCAGTGCTAGGAGGGGAAATGAGCAGTTCTTC.

In its sample, this clonotype was seen a few times. The chain recombines TRBV5-6 with TRBJ1-2; D gene uncertain. The CDR3 is made up of 14 amino acids. V was cut by 0 bases and J by 4 bases, with 10 bases left in between. From germline, CDR1 is SGHDT and CDR2 YYEEEE. The CDR3 loop is CASSLGPVSYGYTF. CDR3 nucleotides: TGTGCCAGCAGCTTGGGGCCGGTTAGCTATGGCTACACCTTC.

There are a few counts of this clonotype. Mismatch with germline at one junction end may stem from a read error. V gene TRBV4-1 combines with J gene TRBJ2-7; 7 positions match TRBD2. Germline-derived CDR1 and CDR2 are MGHRA and YSYEKL. This CDR3 region has 15 residues. The CDR3 reads CASSKEVLGGREQYF. The CDR3 DNA sequence: TGCGCCAGCAGCAAAGAGGTATTGGGAGGGCGCGAGCAGTACTTC.

This clonotype was seen a handful of times. CDR3 sequence reads: CASSQGRAPIQRNGYTF. The CDR3 region has the DNA TGCGCCAGCAGCCAAGGGCGGGCTCCTATTCAGAGAAATGGCTACACCTTC. The chain recombines TRBV4-3 with TRBJ1-2; D gene uncertain. The CDR3 covers 17 residues. V shed 1 base and J shed 6 bases, with 21 bases lying between them. Germline V gene lookup returns CDR1 LGHNA and CDR2 YSLEER.

The chain couples TRBV4-3 to TRBJ1-1; D unresolved. The CDR3 has 15 amino acids. Trimming left V 1 base short and J 3 bases short, with 12 bases between. Germline V CDR1 and CDR2: LGHNA, YSLEER. The CDR3: CASSQVSTIDTEAFF. Written as DNA, the CDR3 is TGCGCCAGCAGCCAAGTTTCGACCATAGACACTGAAGCTTTCTTT.

This CDR3 is CASSLSRDRNEKLFF. Written as DNA, the CDR3 is TGTGCCAGCAGCTTATCCCGGGACAGGAATGAAAAACTGTTTTTT. The rearrangement joins TRBV7-2 to TRBJ1-4, with 8 bases that match TRBD1. The CDR3 extends over 15 amino acids. V shed 2 bases and J 5 bases; nucleotides not matched to a gene: 4. In germline, CDR1 is SGHTA, CDR2 FQGNSA. The full variable domain, with the rest looked up from reference TRBV7-2 and TRBJ1-4, is GAGVSQSPSNKVTEKGKDVELRCDPISGHTALYWYRQSLGQGLEFLIYFQGNSAPDKSGLPSDRFSAERTGGSVSTLTIQRTQQEDSAVYLCASSLSRDRNEKLFFGSGTQLSVL.

This clonotype occurred a few times. The V gene is TRBV5-1, the J gene TRBJ2-3; D perhaps matches TRBD1 (5 bases). Trimming took off 6 bases at V and 6 bases at J, with 17 bases between the two ends. The length of the CDR3 is 14 residues. CDR1 and CDR2 (germline): SGHRS, YFSETQ. This CDR3 is CASTQGPSADTQYF. In DNA form, the CDR3 reads TGCGCCAGCACCCAGGGTCCTAGTGCGGATACGCAGTATTTT. The complete variable domain, with remaining parts taken from reference TRBV5-1 and TRBJ2-3, reads KAGVTQTPRYLIKTRGQQVTLSCSPISGHRSVSWYQQTPGQGLQFLFEYFSETQRNKGNFPGRFSGRQFSNSRSEMNVSTLELGDSALYLCASTQGPSADTQYFGPGTRLTVL.

This clonotype came up a few times. The chain combines TRBV3-1 with TRBJ1-6; 7 positions agree with TRBD1. The V gene end was trimmed by 8 bases and the J gene end by 0 bases; junction bases not matched to a gene: 7. This CDR3 contains 16 residues. Germline CDR1 LGHDT, CDR2 YNNKEL (reference sequence). CDR3 nucleotide sequence: TGTGCCAGCGGAACGACAGGGAGCTCCTATAATTCACCCCTCCACTTT. It codes for CASGTTGSSYNSPLHF.

The gene calls are TRBV30 and TRBJ1-2; no definite D call. In germline, CDR1 is GTSNPN, CDR2 SVGIG (reference sequence). The CDR3 contains 14 residues. Trimming removed 4 bases from V and 0 bases from J, with 12 bases in between. In DNA, the CDR3 is TGTGCCTGGATATGGGAGAATTCTAACTATGGCTACACCTTC. It is translated as CAWIWENSNYGYTF. Together with reference TRBV30 and TRBJ1-2, the CDR3 gives the full variable domain: SQTIHQWPATLVQPVGSPLSLECTVEGTSNPNLYWYRQAAGRGLQLLFYSVGIGQISSEVPQNLSASRPQDRQFILSSKKLLLSDSGFYLCAWIWENSNYGYTFGSGTRLTVV.

The V call is TRBV20-1, the J call TRBJ2-7; D is unresolved. The CDR3 is 13 residues long. Per the germline V gene, CDR1 is DFQATT and CDR2 is SNEGSKA (reference sequence). Trimming pared 2 bases from V and 6 bases from J, leaving 14 bases between. CDR3 sequence: CSARLLVRGEQYF. The CDR3 region has the DNA TGCAGTGCTAGACTCCTAGTGAGAGGCGAGCAGTACTTC.

This clonotype was picked up a small number of times. The gene calls are TRBV4-3 and TRBJ2-7; weak D call: TRBD1 (5 bases). The CDR3 sequence is 15 residues long. In germline, CDR1 is LGHNA, CDR2 YSLEER. V was clipped by 0 bases and J by 5 bases, with 14 bases between them. CDR3 amino acids: CASSQEGQGSDEQYF. The CDR3 bases are TGCGCCAGCAGCCAAGAAGGGCAGGGAAGTGACGAGCAGTACTTC.

V is TRBV20-1 and J is TRBJ2-5, with D perhaps matching TRBD1 (6 bases). This CDR3 has 15 amino acids. The V and J ends lost 6 bases and 4 bases respectively, with 21 bases between them. Germline loops: CDR1 DFQATT, CDR2 SNEGSKA (reference sequence). CDR3 protein: CSAYKGQGPGETQYF. Here the CDR3 DNA reads TGCAGTGCCTACAAAGGGCAGGGGCCCGGAGAGACCCAGTACTTC.

This chain links TRBV9 with TRBJ2-1; D gene unclear. Germline CDR1 is SGDLS and CDR2 is YYNGEE. V lost 0 bases, J lost 1 base, and 5 bases lay in between. The CDR3 loop spans 14 amino acids. CDR3 sequence reads: CASSVDGSYNEQFF. As DNA, the CDR3 is TGTGCCAGCAGCGTAGACGGGTCCTACAATGAGCAGTTCTTC.